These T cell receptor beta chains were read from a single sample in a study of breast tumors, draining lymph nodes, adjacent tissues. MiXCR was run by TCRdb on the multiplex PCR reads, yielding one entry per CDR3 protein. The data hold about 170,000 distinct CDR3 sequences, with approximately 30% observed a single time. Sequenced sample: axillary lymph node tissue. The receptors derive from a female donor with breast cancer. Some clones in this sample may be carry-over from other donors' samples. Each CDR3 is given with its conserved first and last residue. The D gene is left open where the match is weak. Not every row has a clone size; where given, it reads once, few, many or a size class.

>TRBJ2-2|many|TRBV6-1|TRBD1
TGTGCCAGCAGGCCGAGGACAGGGAACACCGGGGAGCTGTTTTTT
CASRPRTGNTGELFF
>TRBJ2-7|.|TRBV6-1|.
TGTGCCAGCAGTCAACCGGTCGAGCAGTACTTC
CASSQPVEQYF
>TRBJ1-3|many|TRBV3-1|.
TGTGCCAGCAGCCAAGATTGGGGACGGAGCAACTCTGGAAACACCATATATTTT
CASSQDWGRSNSGNTIYF
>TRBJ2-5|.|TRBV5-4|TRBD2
TGTGCCAGCAGCTCAGGACTAGCGGGGGAGACCCAGTACTTC
CASSSGLAGETQYF
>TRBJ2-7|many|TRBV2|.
TGTGCCAGCAGTGATTTCTACGAGCAGTACTTC
CASSDFYEQYF
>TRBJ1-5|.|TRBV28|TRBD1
TGTGCCAGCCGCGCCCCGGGACAGCTTCAGCCCCAGCATTTT
CASRAPGQLQPQHF
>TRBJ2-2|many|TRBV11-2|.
TGTGCCAGCAGCCCCCTGGACTACAGACCCGGGGAGCTGTTTTTT
CASSPLDYRPGELFF
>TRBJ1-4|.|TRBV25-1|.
TGTGCCAGCAGTGAATACCGTGCCTGGAACCGGGGTAATGAAAAACTGTTTTTT
CASSEYRAWNRGNEKLFF
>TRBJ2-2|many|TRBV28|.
TGTGCCAGCCGAACAGGGCACACCGGGGAGCTGTTTTTT
CASRTGHTGELFF
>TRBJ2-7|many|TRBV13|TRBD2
TGTGCCAGCAGCCCGGGGGTTGGGAGCGGGACGGGGAGAGAGCAGTACTTC
CASSPGVGSGTGREQYF
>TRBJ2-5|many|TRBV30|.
TGTGCCTGGAGTGGATCGGGCGAGACCCAGTACTTC
CAWSGSGETQYF
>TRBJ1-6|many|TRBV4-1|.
TGCGCCAGCAGCCAAAGTGGCCTCACTACAAATAATTCACCCCTCCACTTT
CASSQSGLTTNNSPLHF
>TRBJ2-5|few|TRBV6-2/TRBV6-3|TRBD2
TGTGCCAGCAGTCTCGGCCGCGGGAGGGCCAAAGAGACCCAGTACTTC
CASSLGRGRAKETQYF
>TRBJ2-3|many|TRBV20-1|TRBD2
TGCAGTGCTAGGCCCGGGGGGGCTAGCACAGATACGCAGTATTTT
CSARPGGASTDTQYF
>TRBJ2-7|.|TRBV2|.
TGTGCCAGCAGTACTATTTTAAACTCCTACGAGCAGTACTTC
CASSTILNSYEQYF
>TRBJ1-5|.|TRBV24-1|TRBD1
TGTGCCACCCGCCGTAACGGACAGGCTAATAAGGAGCAGCATTTT
CATRRNGQANKEQHF
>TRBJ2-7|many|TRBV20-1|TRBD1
TGCAGTGCTGGACAACAGGGGAACGAGCAGTACTTC
CSAGQQGNEQYF
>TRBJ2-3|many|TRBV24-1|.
TGTGCCACTTCGTTTGGGTCCACAGATACGCAGTATTTT
CATSFGSTDTQYF
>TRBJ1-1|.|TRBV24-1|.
TGTGCCACCAGACGAGGACAGGAAGCTTTCTTT
CATRRGQEAFF
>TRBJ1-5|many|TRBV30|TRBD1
TGTGCCTGGAGTTCCGGGACAGGGGCCGAGGCCCAGCATTTT
CAWSSGTGAEAQHF
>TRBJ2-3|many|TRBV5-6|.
TGTGCCAGCAGGTCATTGTACAGGGTGGACACAGATACGCAGTATTTT
CASRSLYRVDTDTQYF
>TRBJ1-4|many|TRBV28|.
TGTGCCAGCGGGGTGCTCGGAAAACTGTTTTTT
CASGVLGKLFF
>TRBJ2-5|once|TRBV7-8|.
TGTGCCAGCAGCTTATGGGCCAATCAGCCCCAGTACTTC
CASSLWANQPQYF
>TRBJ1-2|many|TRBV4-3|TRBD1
TGCGCCAGCAGCCAAGCGGCAGGGGGCAGTTACTATGGCTACACCTTC
CASSQAAGGSYYGYTF
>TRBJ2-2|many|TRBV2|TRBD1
TGTGCCAGCAGTGTACAGGGGCCGGGGGAGCTGTTTTTT
CASSVQGPGELFF
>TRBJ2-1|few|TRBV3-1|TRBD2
TGTGCCAGCAGCCAAGCTGGGAGCGGGAGATACAATGAGCAGTTCTTC
CASSQAGSGRYNEQFF
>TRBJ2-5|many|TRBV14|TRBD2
TGTGCCAGCAGCCAGTTCACTCCGGGACTACCAGGAGAGACCCAGTACTTC
CASSQFTPGLPGETQYF
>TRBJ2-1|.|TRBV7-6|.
TGCGCCAGCAGCCCTCATAGCGGCTCCTACAATGAGCAGTTCTTC
CASSPHSGSYNEQFF
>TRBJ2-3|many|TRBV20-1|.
TGCAGTGCCCGAGGGTCTTCGGGATCTAGCACAGATACGCAGTATTTT
CSARGSSGSSTDTQYF
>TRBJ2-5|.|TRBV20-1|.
TGCAGCGCTACTTTGACCCAGTACTTC
CSATLTQYF
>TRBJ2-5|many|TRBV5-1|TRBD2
TGCGCCAGCAGTTCAATCGGTCTAGCGGAAGAGACCCAGTACTTC
CASSSIGLAEETQYF
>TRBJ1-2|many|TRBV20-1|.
TGCAGTGCTAGTTCGCATACGGTCCACACCTTC
CSASSHTVHTF
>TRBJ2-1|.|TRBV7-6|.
TGTGCCAGCTCAGCTTCGCGCAGGGAGCAGTTCTTC
CASSASRREQFF
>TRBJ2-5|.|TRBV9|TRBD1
TGTGCCAGCAGCTACGACAGGGGTGGAGATACGCAGTCCTTC
CASSYDRGGDTQSF
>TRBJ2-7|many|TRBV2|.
TGTGCCACCCGTGGGAGCTCCTACGAGCAGTACTTC
CATRGSSYEQYF
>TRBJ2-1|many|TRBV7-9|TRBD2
TGTGCCAGCAGCTTAGGTCAAGCGGGAGGGCCCATATCTTTCGAGCAGTTCTTC
CASSLGQAGGPISFEQFF
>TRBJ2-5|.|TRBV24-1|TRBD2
TGTGCCACCTCGGGGGGAGAGACCCAGTACTTC
CATSGGETQYF
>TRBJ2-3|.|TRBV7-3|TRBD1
TGTGCCAGCAGCCAGGGGGATACAGATACGCAGTATTTT
CASSQGDTDTQYF
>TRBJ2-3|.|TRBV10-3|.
TGTGCCATCAGTGAGGTGGTCGCTAATGAGCAGTATTTT
CAISEVVANEQYF
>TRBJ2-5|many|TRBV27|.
TGTGCCAGCAGTTTATCGGTCGTTGAGACCCAGTACTTC
CASSLSVVETQYF
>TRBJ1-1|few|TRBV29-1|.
TGCAGCGTTGATCGTCAGGGATTGGGAACTGAAGCTTTCTTT
CSVDRQGLGTEAFF
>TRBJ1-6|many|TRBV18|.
TGTGCCAGCTCAGCTCGGACGGCTGATCATTCACCCCTCCACTTT
CASSARTADHSPLHF
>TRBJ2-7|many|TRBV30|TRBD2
TGTGCCTGGAGTGTATGGGGCGGAACCGGGACTAGCGTCTCCTACGAGCAGTACTTC
CAWSVWGGTGTSVSYEQYF
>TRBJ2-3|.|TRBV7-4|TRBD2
TGTGCCACGGGACTAGCGGGACCAGAGCAGTATTTT
CATGLAGPEQYF
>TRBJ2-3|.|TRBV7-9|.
.
CASSFYICSPLYGTDTQYF
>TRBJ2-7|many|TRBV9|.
TGTGCCAGCAGCCGGGATCCCTCCTACGAGCAGTACTTC
CASSRDPSYEQYF
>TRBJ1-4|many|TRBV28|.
TGTGCCAGCATCCCGGGACGGGCTAATGAAAAACTGTTTTTT
CASIPGRANEKLFF
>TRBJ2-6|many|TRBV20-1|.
TGCAGTGCTAGTTTATTCGGCGGAGGAACGTCCTCTGGGGCCAACGTCCTGACTTTC
CSASLFGGGTSSGANVLTF
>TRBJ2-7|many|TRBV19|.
TGTGCCAGTAGTGGGCACTCGGAGCAGTACTTC
CASSGHSEQYF
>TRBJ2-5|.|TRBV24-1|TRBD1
TGTGCCACCAGTATCACAGGGGGCGAAGAGACCCAGTACTTC
CATSITGGEETQYF
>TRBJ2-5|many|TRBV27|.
TGTGCCAGCAGTTTAACTGGGATAGAGACCCAGTACTTC
CASSLTGIETQYF
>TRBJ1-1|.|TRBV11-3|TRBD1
TGTGCCAGCAGCCGGACAGGGGAAAACACTGAAGCTTTCTTT
CASSRTGENTEAFF
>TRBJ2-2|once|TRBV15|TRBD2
TGTGCCACCAGCAGAGATCGGGGACTAGCGGGGACCCAAAACACCGGGGAGCTGTTTTTT
CATSRDRGLAGTQNTGELFF
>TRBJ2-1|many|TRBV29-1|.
TGCAGCGTTTCGCATTACTCGGGCGGGACTGAGCAGTTCTTC
CSVSHYSGGTEQFF
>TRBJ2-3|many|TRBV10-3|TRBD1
TGTGCCATCAGCAAACAGGGGAGCACAGATACGCAGTATTTT
CAISKQGSTDTQYF
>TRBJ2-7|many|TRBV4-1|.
TGCGCCAGCAGCCGTGGGTACGAGCAGTACTTC
CASSRGYEQYF
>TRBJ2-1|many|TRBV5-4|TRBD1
TGTGCCAGCAGCGTCGGACAGGGTTCCGGCAATGAGCAGTTCTTC
CASSVGQGSGNEQFF
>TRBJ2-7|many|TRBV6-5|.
TGTGCCAGCAGTCACTCGGGTCGGAATCTATCTCGGTACGAGCAGTACTTC
CASSHSGRNLSRYEQYF
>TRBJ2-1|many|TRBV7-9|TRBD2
TGTGCCAGCAGCACCCCAGAGCGGGGCTACAATGAGCAGTTCTTC
CASSTPERGYNEQFF
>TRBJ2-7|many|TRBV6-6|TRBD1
TGTGCCAGCAGCCTCTTCCGGGACAGAACCTACGAGCAGTACTTC
CASSLFRDRTYEQYF